The clone carrying this T cell receptor beta chain was seen only a few times. Germline V gene sequence: CDR1 SEHNR, CDR2 FQNEAQ (reference sequence). J was trimmed by 5 bases and V by 4 bases; bases with no gene match: 7. This CDR3 comprises 14 residues. These data are taken from a study of T cells after yellow fever vaccination. From the 5' RACE reads, TCRdb called clonotypes with MiXCR, one entry per CDR3 protein. The sample lists approximately 610,000 distinct CDR3 sequences; 17% were seen once. The rearrangement links TRBV7-9 to TRBJ2-5; 7 bases fit TRBD1. Source: PBMCs, taken 5 days after the first yellow fever vaccination. This sequence originates from a man between 18 and 29 years old who received the YFV17D yellow fever vaccine. CDR3: CASSWAGGAETQYF. CDR3 sequence (DNA): TGTGCCAGCAGCTGGGCAGGGGGAGCCGAGACCCAGTACTTC.